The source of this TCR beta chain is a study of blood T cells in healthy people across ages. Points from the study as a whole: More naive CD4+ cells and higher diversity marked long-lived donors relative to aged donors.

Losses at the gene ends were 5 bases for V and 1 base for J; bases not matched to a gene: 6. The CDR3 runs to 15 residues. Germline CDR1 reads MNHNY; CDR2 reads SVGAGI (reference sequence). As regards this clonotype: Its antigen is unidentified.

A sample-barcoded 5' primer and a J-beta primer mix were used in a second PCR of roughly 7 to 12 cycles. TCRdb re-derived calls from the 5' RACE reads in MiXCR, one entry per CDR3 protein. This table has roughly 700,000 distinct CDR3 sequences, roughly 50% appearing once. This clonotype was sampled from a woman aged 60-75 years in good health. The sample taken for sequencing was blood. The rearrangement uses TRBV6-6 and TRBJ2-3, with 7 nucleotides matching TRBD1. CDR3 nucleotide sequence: TGTGCCAGCAGTCGGACAGGCTGGGGCACAGATACGCAGTATTTT. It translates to CASSRTGWGTDTQYF.